This TCR beta chain was identified during a study of blood T cell repertoires in COVID-19. Turning to the study itself: The study drew acute and convalescent COVID-19 samples from the United States, Italy and Spain.

This CDR3 comprises 17 residues. Trimming at V came to 2 bases and at J to 6 bases, leaving 11 bases not matched to a gene. The germline CDR1 and CDR2 sequences are SGHTA and FQGNSA. Per the original data handling: Cell counts per sample came from amplifying reference gene primers. Using immunoSEQ multiplex PCR, the repertoire was profiled, and TCRdb retains in-frame clones only, with some absent. V, J and clone size reflect that table, while D and trimming were determined from the DNA. The top ten hold about 2.4% of the sample, which has about 220,000 clones, approximately 90% seen once. Residents of approximately 25 US areas, aged 18 to 89 years, made up the participants.

The sample comprised PBMCs or T cells enriched from blood (not recorded which). The V gene is TRBV7-2, the J gene TRBJ2-5; 11 bases align to TRBD2. The sequence was obtained from a woman aged 25-40 years who had recovered from COVID-19. The CDR3 sequence is CASSLILAGGFSQTQYF. In DNA form, the CDR3 reads TGTGCCAGCAGCTTAATCCTAGCGGGGGGATTCTCGCAGACCCAGTACTTC.